This T cell receptor (beta chain) appears in the sequencing data of a study of blood T cell repertoires in COVID-19. Regarding this clone: The junction does not match germline at one end; this may be a read error.

The CDR3 runs to 12 residues. CDR1 and CDR2 (germline): MDHEN, SYDVKM. This table comes from immunoSEQ multiplex PCR, and its TCRdb copy is limited to in-frame clones, with some not included. In the table there are roughly 200,000 clones, approximately 81% of which are singletons. This rearrangement joins TRBV28 to TRBJ2-7, with 11 positions matching TRBD1. This clonotype was obtained from a man aged 35-49 years who had recovered from COVID-19. Input material: PBMCs or T cells enriched from blood (not recorded which). CDR3 in amino acids: CASKPQDRGLIF. In DNA form, the CDR3 reads TGTGCCAGCAAACCACAGGACAGGGGGCTTATCTTC.